A single sample is the source of the 21 T cell receptor beta chains below, sequenced in a study of blood T cell repertoires in COVID-19. Produced via immunoSEQ multiplex PCR; TCRdb's table is partial and in-frame only. The repertoire holds some 200,000 clones, around 87% seen once, with 3.5% in the top ten. Sequencing was carried out using PBMCs or T cells enriched from blood (not recorded which). These receptors all stem from a woman under 30 in a cohort exposed to, infected with or recovered from COVID-19 (not recorded which).

V gene TRBV19 combines with J gene TRBJ2-1; D perhaps matches TRBD1 (5 bases). V was pared by 8 bases and J by 8 bases, with 16 bases between. The CDR3 contains 13 residues. Germline CDR1 is LNHDA and CDR2 is SQIVND (reference sequence). The CDR3 nucleotides are TGTGCCAGTCGGACCCCCGCAGGGCATGAGCAGTTCTTC. Residues: CASRTPAGHEQFF.

V gene TRBV21-1 combines with J gene TRBJ2-7; the listed D gene, TRBD2, was not tested against the DNA. TRBV21-1 is a pseudogene. The CDR3 totals 14 residues. The CDR3 here is CASSLHFSAYEQYF. The CDR3 bases are TGTGCCAGCAGCTTGCACTTTTCGGCCTACGAGCAGTACTTC.

This chain links TRBV5-1 with TRBJ2-7, with 13 bases lining up with TRBD2. V trimming: 1 base; J trimming: 5 bases; junction bases outside the gene matches: 21. This CDR3 has 21 residues. CDR1 is SGHRS and CDR2 is YFSETQ in the germline V gene. This CDR3 is CASSLKRSLDRVGLAGDEQYF. The DNA of the CDR3 is TGCGCCAGCAGCTTGAAGAGGTCTCTGGACAGGGTCGGACTAGCGGGAGACGAGCAGTACTTC. Supplemented by reference TRBV5-1 and TRBJ2-7, the full variable domain reads KAGVTQTPRYLIKTRGQQVTLSCSPISGHRSVSWYQQTPGQGLQFLFEYFSETQRNKGNFPGRFSGRQFSNSRSEMNVSTLELGDSALYLCASSLKRSLDRVGLAGDEQYFGPGTRLTVT.

The chain recombines TRBV7-6 with TRBJ1-5; D is uncertain. Per germline, CDR1 SGHVS and CDR2 FNYEAQ. The CDR3 extends over 14 amino acids. V was trimmed by 1 base and J by 4 bases, leaving 8 bases between them. This CDR3 is CASSLDSGNQPQHF. The DNA for the CDR3 is TGTGCCAGCAGCTTAGATTCGGGGAATCAGCCCCAGCATTTT.

Here the CDR3 DNA reads TGCGCCAGCAGCGCGGCCAGCGGGGAGAACACCGGGGAGCTGTTTTTT. It is translated as CASSAASGENTGELFF. This chain joins TRBV5-1 and TRBJ2-2, with 7 bases lining up with TRBD2. The germline V gene has CDR1 SGHRS and CDR2 YFSETQ. V dropped 4 bases and J dropped 1; count of bases not matched to a gene: 7. CDR3 length: 16 amino acids.

The V and J genes are TRBV30 and TRBJ2-1; no reliable D call. The germline V and J ends were trimmed by 6 bases and 9 bases, with 3 bases remaining between them. Per germline, CDR1 GTSNPN and CDR2 SVGIG (reference sequence). This CDR3 spans 8 amino acids. The CDR3, as DNA: TGTGCCTGCGGTGAGCAGTTCTTC. Its translation is CACGEQFF.

The chain recombines TRBV6-6 with TRBJ1-5, with TRBD1 matching over 10 bases. Germline lookup yields CDR1 MNHNY and CDR2 SVGAGI (reference sequence). This CDR3 has 15 residues. Trimming removed 6 bases from V and 4 bases from J; junction bases left unmatched: 6. CDR3 sequence: CASSSDRGENQPQHF. CDR3 DNA: TGTGCCAGCAGCTCGGACAGGGGGGAAAATCAGCCCCAGCATTTT.

The chain carries TRBV7-2 and TRBJ1-6; 7 bases align to TRBD1. V lost 7 bases, J lost 7 bases, and 10 bases stayed unmatched. The CDR3 covers 15 residues. Germline CDR1 is SGHTA and CDR2 is FQGNSA. CDR3 sequence: CASTFQTGRNSPLHF. In nucleotides, the CDR3 is TGTGCCAGCACCTTCCAGACAGGGAGGAATTCACCCCTCCACTTT.

This chain links TRBV6-1 with TRBJ1-5; TRBD1 might be the D (6 bases). The CDR3 length is 17 residues. Germline V lookup: CDR1 MNHNS, CDR2 SASEGT. Trimming removed 1 base from V and 8 bases from J, with 21 bases in between. CDR3 in amino acids: CASSEGAGVQGTEPQHF. Written as DNA, the CDR3 is TGTGCCAGCAGTGAAGGGGCTGGGGTGCAGGGGACGGAGCCCCAGCATTTT.

The chain couples TRBV10-3 to TRBJ2-5; 11 nucleotides align to TRBD1. V lost 2 bases and J lost 4; bases outside the gene matches: 12. Germline V gene sequence: CDR1 ENHRY, CDR2 SYGVKD. This CDR3 contains 18 residues. The CDR3 DNA is TGTGCCATCAGTGAGCTCCGCCGAACCGGGACAGGGGGAGAGACCCAGTACTTC. It encodes CAISELRRTGTGGETQYF.

In the case of this clone: Compared with germline, one end of the junction differs, possibly owing to a read error. The chain combines TRBV7-7 with TRBJ2-3; 8 bases map to TRBD1. The CDR3 contains 13 residues. Germline CDR1 and CDR2: SSHAT and FNYEAQ (reference sequence). CDR3 nucleotide sequence: TGTGCTAGCAGTCGGACAGGGATAGATACGCAGTATTTT. As protein: CASSRTGIDTQYF.

This clone was detected a few times. The V gene is TRBV7-3, the J gene TRBJ2-2, with D possibly TRBD1 on 6 matching bases. V gave up 6 bases and J gave up 2 bases, with 13 bases separating them. The CDR3 runs to 15 residues. Germline V gene lookup returns CDR1 SGHTA and CDR2 FQGTGA. The CDR3 DNA reads TGTGCCAGCAGGTCTGGACAGCTTAACACCGGGGAGCTGTTTTTT. This gives the protein CASRSGQLNTGELFF.

The genes are TRBV6-5 and TRBJ1-4, with a weak D call TRBD1 (5 bases). V was trimmed by 6 bases and J by 5 bases, leaving 16 bases between them. The CDR3 covers 15 residues. CDR1 and CDR2 from the germline V gene are MNHEY and SVGAGI. DNA of the CDR3: TGTGCCAGCAGGCCCCCTCAGGGTCGCAATGAAAAACTGTTTTTT. Amino acids: CASRPPQGRNEKLFF.

The rearrangement links TRBV7-3 to TRBJ2-3; 9 nucleotides align to TRBD2. J lost 1 base, V lost 5 bases, and 10 bases had no gene match. Per the germline V gene, CDR1 is SGHTA and CDR2 is FQGTGA. The CDR3 totals 17 residues. DNA for the CDR3: TGTGCCAGCAGCCCGGACCCAGCGGGGGGACGCACAGATACGCAGTATTTT. Amino acid sequence: CASSPDPAGGRTDTQYF.

The V call is TRBV7-8, the J call TRBJ2-3, with 7 bases matching TRBD2. Trimming cost V 5 bases and J 0 bases; bases outside gene matches: 8. There are 16 residues in the CDR3. CDR1 and CDR2 (germline): SGHVS, FQNEAQ. The CDR3 nucleotides are TGTGCCAGCAGCCCTACTAGCGACGCTAGCACAGATACGCAGTATTTT. This sequence encodes CASSPTSDASTDTQYF.

The chain links TRBV5-6 to TRBJ1-4; D not certain. Germline CDR1 reads SGHDT; CDR2 reads YYEEEE. This CDR3 is 16 amino acids long. Between the trimmed V and J ends, which lost 4 bases and 2 bases, there was a span of 15 bases. DNA of the CDR3: TGTGCCAGCAGCCCCCTCCCCCAGAGGACTAATGAAAAACTGTTTTTT. Protein sequence: CASSPLPQRTNEKLFF.

The rearrangement joins TRBV2 to TRBJ1-1; D is ambiguous. Looked up from germline, CDR1 is SNHLY and CDR2 is FYNNEI. This CDR3 region has 11 residues. Trimming pared 7 bases from V and 1 base from J, leaving 4 bases between. The CDR3, as DNA: TGTGCCAGCAAAGCGAACACTGAAGCTTTCTTT. Translated, it gives CASKANTEAFF.

The chain has TRBV5-1 and TRBJ2-7; D might be TRBD2 (5 bases). Germline CDR1 reads SGHRS; CDR2 reads YFSETQ. Trimming left V 0 bases short and J 5 bases short, with 9 bases between. This CDR3 comprises 13 residues. CDR3 sequence: CASSLGARDEQYF. Written as DNA, the CDR3 is TGCGCCAGCAGCTTGGGGGCGAGGGACGAGCAGTACTTC.

The V call is TRBV6-1, the J call TRBJ2-5; D unclear. CDR1 and CDR2 (germline): MNHNS, SASEGT. The CDR3 loop spans 15 amino acids. V was trimmed by 2 bases and J by 9 bases, leaving 19 bases between them. This CDR3 reads CASSEITDPQVSQYF. DNA of the CDR3: TGTGCCAGCAGTGAAATAACAGATCCTCAGGTATCCCAGTACTTC.

This clone was seen many times. The chain uses TRBV6-5 and TRBJ2-7, with TRBD1 identical over 10 bases. With V trimmed by 4 bases and J by 1 base, 1 base remained unmatched. Looked up from germline, CDR1 is MNHEY and CDR2 is SVGAGI. This CDR3 has 14 amino acids. Here the CDR3 DNA reads TGTGCCAGCAGTTGGGACAGGGGTTCCTACGAGCAGTACTTC. Protein: CASSWDRGSYEQYF.

This clone was seen more than once but under ten times. This chain joins TRBV5-6 and TRBJ2-7; D perhaps matches TRBD1 (6 bases). Deletions cut 0 bases from V and 2 bases from J, with 12 bases between. The CDR3 is made up of 15 amino acids. Germline CDR1 SGHDT, CDR2 YYEEEE. The CDR3 sequence: CASSLAGVFTYEQYF. In DNA, the CDR3 is TGTGCCAGCAGCTTGGCAGGGGTTTTCACCTACGAGCAGTACTTC. The variable domain in full, with the rest retrieved from reference TRBV5-6 and TRBJ2-7, is DAGVTQSPTHLIKTRGQQVTLRCSPKSGHDTVSWYQQALGQGPQFIFQYYEEEERQRGNFPDRFSGHQFPNYSSELNVNALLLGDSALYLCASSLAGVFTYEQYFGPGTRLTVT.